Listed below are T cell receptor beta chains from one sample, sequenced in a study of CD8 T cells in ankylosing spondylitis. Using its own MiXCR run on the 5' RACE reads, TCRdb lists one record per CDR3 protein. The sample includes a few hundred thousand distinct CDR3 sequences, roughly a quarter of them seen just once. The specimen sequenced was blood, either unsorted or a sorted T cell fraction (not recorded which). Source of these receptors: a male donor with ankylosing spondylitis or in good health (not recorded which). The CDR3 runs from the conserved cysteine through the conserved F or W. Fields, in order: D gene, J gene, clone size, V gene, CDR3 protein, CDR3 DNA. A D gene is named only where the DNA matches it firmly. Clone size is not always given. Where it is, it says once, few, many or a class for expanded clones.

D gene: TRBD1; J gene: TRBJ2-3; clone size: -; V gene: TRBV5-6; CDR3 protein: CASSLAQTGVDTQYF; CDR3 DNA: TGTGCCAGCAGCTTGGCCCAGACAGGGGTGGATACGCAGTATTTT
D gene: -; J gene: TRBJ2-3; clone size: few; V gene: TRBV15; CDR3 protein: CATSTPPIDTQYF; CDR3 DNA: TGTGCCACCAGCACTCCGCCTATCGATACGCAGTATTTT
D gene: TRBD1; J gene: TRBJ2-7; clone size: many; V gene: TRBV20-1; CDR3 protein: CSARSQGVVSYEQYF; CDR3 DNA: TGCAGTGCTAGATCTCAGGGGGTAGTGTCCTACGAGCAGTACTTC
D gene: TRBD2; J gene: TRBJ2-1; clone size: -; V gene: TRBV2; CDR3 protein: CASSHHLAGGIDEQFF; CDR3 DNA: TGTGCCAGCAGTCACCACCTAGCGGGGGGTATCGATGAGCAGTTCTTC
D gene: -; J gene: TRBJ2-5; clone size: many; V gene: TRBV12-3/TRBV12-4; CDR3 protein: CASSSVHQETQYF; CDR3 DNA: TGTGCCAGCAGTTCCGTCCATCAAGAGACCCAGTACTTC
D gene: -; J gene: TRBJ2-2; clone size: few; V gene: TRBV29-1; CDR3 protein: CSAKTGGAEIGELFF; CDR3 DNA: TGCAGCGCCAAAACTGGGGGGGCAGAAATCGGGGAGCTGTTTTTT
D gene: -; J gene: TRBJ1-1; clone size: many; V gene: TRBV14; CDR3 protein: CASSQVGLPNTEAFF; CDR3 DNA: TGTGCCAGCAGCCAAGTCGGACTGCCCAACACTGAAGCTTTCTTT
D gene: -; J gene: TRBJ2-5; clone size: many; V gene: TRBV9; CDR3 protein: CASTPIGGGGTQYF; CDR3 DNA: TGTGCCAGCACCCCGATCGGGGGTGGGGGGACCCAGTACTTC
D gene: -; J gene: TRBJ2-5; clone size: many; V gene: TRBV7-2; CDR3 protein: CASSPGRMAVETQYF; CDR3 DNA: TGTGCCAGCAGCCCGGGCAGGATGGCTGTGGAGACCCAGTACTTC
D gene: -; J gene: TRBJ2-6; clone size: few; V gene: TRBV15; CDR3 protein: CATSSRGSGANVLTF; CDR3 DNA: TGTGCCACCAGCAGCAGGGGATCTGGGGCCAACGTCCTGACTTTC
D gene: TRBD1; J gene: TRBJ2-5; clone size: once; V gene: TRBV12-3/TRBV12-4; CDR3 protein: CASSLQGARETQYF; CDR3 DNA: TGTGCCAGCAGCCTACAGGGGGCAAGGGAGACCCAGTACTTC
D gene: TRBD1; J gene: TRBJ1-4; clone size: many; V gene: TRBV5-6; CDR3 protein: CASSLVGTGYEKLFF; CDR3 DNA: TGTGCCAGCAGCCTCGTCGGGACAGGGTATGAAAAACTGTTTTTT
D gene: -; J gene: TRBJ2-3; clone size: few; V gene: TRBV10-3; CDR3 protein: CAISMDSEDTQYF; CDR3 DNA: TGTGCCATCAGCATGGACTCAGAAGATACGCAGTATTTT